The T cell receptor beta chain under discussion was sequenced for a study of T cells after yellow fever vaccination (dated by TCRdb to between 2018 and 2020). Some background on the complete study: Libraries from fractions with low cell numbers were prepared with the SMART-Seq v4 Ultra Low Input RNA kit. Two healthy male donors, one aged 18 to 30 and one aged 30 to 40 years, were included in the cohort. To follow T-cell clones before and after both primary and booster YFV17D yellow fever vaccination, bulk TCR alpha and beta repertoires underwent longitudinal sequencing. Blood samples were taken at several timepoints before and after primary and secondary immunization, and bulk PBMC replicates and cell subsets were isolated. Overall results and qualifications from the work: A small fraction of clonotypes showed up in both the CD4 and CD8 compartments, probably as a result of convergent recombination. After the booster, most of the clones that had expanded following primary vaccination were detected again (roughly 97% of CD4 and 80% to 90% of CD8), which suggests that memory was broadly maintained. Compared with the primary T-cell response, the secondary T-cell response was weaker but faster, peaking on day 5 rather than day 15. Computational filtering was required because FACS-sorted repertoires could contain abundant contaminating clonotypes from the bulk population. Only a couple of donors were included in the study, so the extent to which the findings can be generalized is limited.

Sequencing relied on an Illumina NovaSeq 6000. TCR cDNA was synthesized by 5'RACE template switching, which introduced a universal primer site and unique molecular identifiers. Priming for cDNA synthesis came from both the TCR alpha and TCR beta constant segments. Library amplification used two PCR steps, and the second PCR step added sample barcodes and sequencing adapters. Sequencing of the libraries was done on either Illumina HiSeq 2500 (2x100 bp) or NovaSeq (2x150 bp). The original methods were these. Demultiplexing of reads and collapsing into UMI consensus sequences were performed with MIGEC, and V(D)J alignment was carried out with MiXCR. Vaccine-responding clonotypes were defined with edgeR using replicate PBMC samples, requiring FDR below 0.01 and a log2 fold change above 5 up to day 15. Bulk clonotypes were assigned CD4 or CD8 identity according to which sequenced CD4 or CD8 repertoire held them at higher abundance. TCRdb's own reprocessing of the public reads used fastp at Q25 and MiXCR and kept productive beta chains. Each entry merges the rows of one CDR3 protein and shows their most common DNA and genes. TCRdb's processing, not the authors', yielded these V and J calls. The sample has more than 300,000 distinct CDR3 sequences on record, about 10% of them singletons. The top ten hold about 3.5% of the sample.

Comment on this clonotype: Its specific antigen is unknown. Base qualities are not at hand, and no much larger clone is one base apart.

In light of the paper, this sample's treatment or condition label describes: live attenuated yellow fever vaccine strain. PBMCs were isolated from peripheral blood using a standard Ficoll-Paque protocol. CD4 and CD8 T-cell fractions were isolated with Dynabeads CD4 and CD8 positive selection kits. RNA was extracted with TriZol from bulk PBMCs, CD4 and CD8 fractions, and dextramer-positive and dextramer-negative fractions. The CDR3 holds 15 amino acids from the cysteine to the phenylalanine. CDR3 DNA only is kept here, 45 bases in frame from base 1. The germline V gene sets CDR1 to MNHEY and CDR2 to SVGAGI. V and J are trimmed by 4 bases and 7 bases, and the gene matches miss 7 bases of the junction.

The sequence came from a man aged 18 to 30 who received the YFV17D yellow fever vaccine. The sample in question was CD4+ T cells sorted from PBMCs, obtained 45 days after the yellow fever booster vaccination. This chain joins TRBV6-5 to TRBJ2-1, and 10 junctional nucleotides match TRBD2. The CDR3 sequence is CASSLQRGGKNEQFF. In nucleotide form, the sequence is TGTGCCAGCAGTTTACAGCGGGGGGGAAAGAATGAGCAGTTCTTC.